This is a list of T cell receptor beta chains from one sample in a study of blood T cell repertoires in COVID-19. Sequenced by immunoSEQ multiplex PCR; TCRdb stores in-frame clones only, minus some. The sample gives roughly 180,000 clones, approximately 81% of which show up once; roughly 6% is in the top ten. The sequenced material came from PBMCs or T cells enriched from blood (not recorded which). These receptors all come from a woman in her forties with acute COVID-19. The CDR3 runs from the conserved cysteine through the conserved F or W. The D gene is left open where the match is weak. Clone size is shown for a subset of rows, as once, few, many or a class of expanded clone.

clone_size	v_call	d_call	j_call	cdr3_nt	cdr3_aa
few	TRBV27	TRBD1	TRBJ1-2	TGTGCCAGCAGCCCCACAGGGGACTATGGCTACACCTTC	CASSPTGDYGYTF
.	TRBV5-1	.	TRBJ2-3	TGCGCCAGCAGACAAGAACGCATCACAGATACGCAGTATTTT	CASRQERITDTQYF
.	TRBV25-1	.	TRBJ1-6	TGTGCCAGCAGTGAATGGACACCGGCGAATTCACCCCTCCACTTT	CASSEWTPANSPLHF
.	TRBV5-1	.	TRBJ1-1	TGCGCCAGCAGCTTCGGGGGGGAGAACACTGAAGCTTTCTTT	CASSFGGENTEAFF
.	TRBV6-6	.	TRBJ1-1	TGTGCCAGCAGCCCCCAAACAGGGTGGACTGAAGCTTTCTTT	CASSPQTGWTEAFF
few	TRBV10-3	.	TRBJ2-5	TGTGCCACCACACGGAACAGGGCTGAGACCCAGTACTTC	CATTRNRAETQYF
.	TRBV7-2	.	TRBJ2-4	TGTGCCAGCAGCAACGAAGGGGGTATAGCCAAAAACATTCAGTACTTC	CASSNEGGIAKNIQYF
.	TRBV2	.	TRBJ1-1	TGTGCCAGCAGTCCCCGCGAACCCGGAGTTGTAGCTTTCTTT	CASSPREPGVVAFF
few	TRBV2	TRBD2	TRBJ2-7	TGTGCCACCGGGACTAGCGATTACGAGCAGTACTTC	CATGTSDYEQYF
.	TRBV3-1/TRBV3-2	TRBD1	TRBJ1-2	TGTGCCAGCAGCCAAGTATCGGGACAGGGAGGTGGCTACACCTTC	CASSQVSGQGGGYTF
.	TRBV6-5	.	TRBJ1-1	TGTGCCAGCGGTCGCGATTTGAACACTGAAGCTTTCTTT	CASGRDLNTEAFF
.	TRBV11-2	.	TRBJ2-1	TGTGCCAGCAGCTCCTCAGCGGGCTCCTCCTACAATGAGCAGTTCTTC	CASSSSAGSSYNEQFF
.	TRBV5-4	.	TRBJ2-1	TGTGCCAGCAGCTTGCTCCGGGACTCCGAAAACTTTTACAATGAGCAGTTCTTC	CASSLLRDSENFYNEQFF
.	TRBV29-1	.	TRBJ1-1	TGCAGCGTTGAAGACGACCGGGGGAACACTGAAGCTTTCTTT	CSVEDDRGNTEAFF
.	TRBV7-2	TRBD1	TRBJ1-2	TGTGCCAGCAGCTCGGGACAGATCTATGGCTACACCTTC	CASSSGQIYGYTF
.	TRBV2	.	TRBJ1-1	TGTGCCACGGGAGCTTTAAGCACTGAAGCTTTCTTT	CATGALSTEAFF
.	TRBV7-6	TRBD2	TRBJ2-3	TGTGCCAGCAGCTTTGTGCATTTAGCGGGAGGAACAGATACGCAGTATTTT	CASSFVHLAGGTDTQYF
once	TRBV10-3	.	TRBJ2-3	TGTGCCATCAGTGAACTGACCCCAGGGACGCAGTATTTT	CAISELTPGTQYF
.	TRBV7-2	.	TRBJ2-7	TGTGCCAGCAGCTTAGCCGGCTGGAGCTACGAGCAGTACTTC	CASSLAGWSYEQYF
.	TRBV5-1	TRBD2	TRBJ2-1	TGCGCCAGCAGCTTGATAGCGGGAGGTGGGGACAATGAGCAGTTCTTC	CASSLIAGGGDNEQFF
.	TRBV7-8	TRBD1	TRBJ1-2	TGTGCCAGCAGCCCGACACCAGGGACAGGCTATTATGGCTACACCTTC	CASSPTPGTGYYGYTF
.	TRBV30	TRBD1	TRBJ1-1	TGTGCCTGGAATGGTATACAGGGGGATGAAGCTTTCTTT	CAWNGIQGDEAFF
.	TRBV6-5	TRBD2	TRBJ2-3	TGTGCCAGCAGGGGGACTAGCGGGAGGGATACGCAGTATTTT	CASRGTSGRDTQYF
.	TRBV27	TRBD2	TRBJ2-1	TGTGCCAGCAGTTTATCTAGCGGGAGCGCCCGGTACAATGAGCAGTTCTTC	CASSLSSGSARYNEQFF
.	TRBV20-1	.	TRBJ1-1	TGCAGTGCAGTAGAAGACACTGAAGCTTTCTTT	CSAVEDTEAFF
.	TRBV30	TRBD1	TRBJ1-2	TGTGCCTGGAGTCAAGACAGGGTTGATGGCTACACCTTC	CAWSQDRVDGYTF
.	TRBV27	TRBD1	TRBJ1-2	TGTGCCAGCAGTTCGACCGGGACAGGGGGTTTCTATGGCTACACCTTC	CASSSTGTGGFYGYTF
once	TRBV19	.	TRBJ1-1	TGTGCCAGTAGTCAGGAGAGGACAAGCACTGAAGCTTTCTTT	CASSQERTSTEAFF
.	TRBV27	TRBD2	TRBJ2-7	TGTGCCAGCAGTGGGAATAGCGGGAGAGAGTACTTC	CASSGNSGREYF
.	TRBV6-5	TRBD1	TRBJ1-2	TGTGCCAGCAGGACAGGGCCGGAGGGCTATGGCTACACCTTC	CASRTGPEGYGYTF
once	TRBV12-3/TRBV12-4	.	TRBJ1-6	TGTGCCAGCAGCCCCTCGAGATCACCCCTCCACTTT	CASSPSRSPLHF
.	TRBV6-5	.	TRBJ1-6	TGTGCCAGCAGGACCACAGGGAGGGGCTCACCCCTCCACTTT	CASRTTGRGSPLHF
.	TRBV30	TRBD1	TRBJ1-3	TGTGCCTGGGACAGACAGGGGTCGAGAAACACCATATATTTT	CAWDRQGSRNTIYF
.	TRBV29-1	.	TRBJ2-3	TGCAGCGTTGAAGACAGGGCAGATACGCAGTATTTT	CSVEDRADTQYF
once	TRBV25-1	TRBD1	TRBJ1-2	TGTGCCAGCAGTGAATATAGTGGACAGGGTTTTTATGGCTACACCTTC	CASSEYSGQGFYGYTF
once	TRBV11-2	TRBD2	TRBJ2-7	TGTGCCAGCAGCTTAGTAAGGGACTATAGCTCCTACGAGCAGTACTTC	CASSLVRDYSSYEQYF
.	TRBV2	.	TRBJ1-4	TGTGCCAGCAGTGGGACTCCCGCAACTAATGAAAAACTGTTTTTT	CASSGTPATNEKLFF
.	TRBV30	.	TRBJ1-4	TGTGCCTGGAGCGGAGACAGGTTAGGTGAAAAACTGTTTTTT	CAWSGDRLGEKLFF
.	TRBV11-2	TRBD2	TRBJ2-1	TGTGCCAGCAGCTTAATCAGGCGGGAGAGCTCCTACAATGAGCAGTTCTTC	CASSLIRRESSYNEQFF
.	TRBV9	TRBD1	TRBJ2-1	TGTGCCAGCAGCGTCGGGACAGTGTCCCTCAATGAGCAGTTCTTC	CASSVGTVSLNEQFF
.	TRBV19	.	TRBJ1-2	TGTGCCAGTAGTATGACCGCGGGGGCCGGCGGCTACACCTTC	CASSMTAGAGGYTF
once	TRBV20-1	.	TRBJ1-2	TGCAGTGCCCTAGACGGCAATGGCTACACCTTC	CSALDGNGYTF
.	TRBV14	.	TRBJ1-1	TGTGCCAGCAGCCAAGGGAAGGGGGAAGCTTTCTTT	CASSQGKGEAFF
.	TRBV3-1/TRBV3-2	.	TRBJ1-3	TGTGCCAGCAGCACTCGGACACCTTCTGGAAACACCATATATTTT	CASSTRTPSGNTIYF